This passage covers 20 T cell receptor beta chains from one sample sequenced in a study of blood T cells in healthy people across ages (dated by TCRdb to between 2015 and 2016). Library preparation was by 5' RACE. Sequencer: Illumina HiSeq 2500. The second PCR ran for about 6 to 12 cycles and used a J-beta primer mix along with a sample-barcoded 5' primer. The raw public reads went through TCRdb reprocessing: fastp at Q25, MiXCR clone calling, in-frame beta chains kept. Every entry covers one CDR3 protein and lists the most common genes and DNA from its rows. This sample is represented by some 1.5 million distinct CDR3 sequences; 40% to 45% of them were singletons. The ten largest make up about 3.8% of the sample. The sequencing input was blood. The receptors here all came from a woman between 18 and 30 years old in good health.

V gene TRBV6-5 combines with J gene TRBJ1-2, with a tentative D call TRBD1 (5 bases). The CDR3 totals 15 residues. The ends were cut back, 0 bases at V and 6 bases at J, with 14 bases in the middle. The germline CDR1 and CDR2 sequences are MNHEY and SVGAGI. The CDR3 protein is CASSYSTGAGHGYTF. The CDR3 nucleotides are TGTGCCAGCAGTTACTCGACTGGGGCAGGGCATGGCTACACCTTC.

This clonotype was observed a handful of times. The rearrangement links TRBV4-2 to TRBJ2-3, with D perhaps TRBD2 (6 bases). CDR1 is LGHNA, CDR2 YNFKEQ, per germline. V was pared by 4 bases and J by 1 base, with 15 bases between. The CDR3 consists of 16 residues. CDR3 in DNA: TGTGCCAGCAGCCCAGGTAGGGTAGCGGGCACAGATACGCAGTATTTT. It specifies CASSPGRVAGTDTQYF.

The rearrangement links TRBV7-2 to TRBJ2-1; unclear D gene. Trimming stripped 5 bases from V and 9 bases from J, with 14 bases between. The germline V gene encodes CDR1 SGHTA and CDR2 FQGNSA. There are 13 residues in the CDR3. The DNA for the CDR3 is TGTGCCAGCAGCCCCCTAGGTATCGGTGAGCAGTTCTTC. Encoded protein: CASSPLGIGEQFF.

The rearrangement links TRBV7-8 to TRBJ2-3, with a tentative D call TRBD2 (5 bases). The CDR3 is made up of 18 amino acids. V shed 5 bases and J shed 0 bases, with 21 bases lying between them. Germline V gene sequence: CDR1 SGHVS, CDR2 FQNEAQ. CDR3: CASSPRSVSGGSTDTQYF. The CDR3, as DNA: TGTGCCAGCAGCCCCCGGTCGGTGTCTGGCGGGAGCACAGATACGCAGTATTTT.

J is TRBJ2-4 and V is TRBV4-3; D may be TRBD2 (5 bases). V was trimmed by 1 base and J by 1 base, leaving 5 bases between them. The CDR3 spans 14 residues. Germline V gene lookup returns CDR1 LGHNA and CDR2 YSLEER. CDR3 in DNA: TGCGCCAGCAGCCAAGGGGAGGCCAAAAACATTCAGTACTTC. Its protein product is CASSQGEAKNIQYF.

Of note for this clonotype: At one end, the junction sequence differs from germline, possibly due to a read error. The rearrangement joins TRBV4-1 to TRBJ1-1; D uncertain. The CDR3 covers 12 residues. CDR1 MGHRA and CDR2 YSYEKL come from the germline V gene. The CDR3 sequence: CASSPSSTKAFF. In DNA form, the CDR3 reads TGCGCCAGCAGCCCGTCGAGCACTAAAGCTTTCTTT.

The rearrangement joins TRBV2 to TRBJ1-2; D remains unclear. V gave up 4 bases and J gave up 1 base, with 7 bases separating them. Germline assignment: CDR1 SNHLY and CDR2 FYNNEI. This CDR3 is built from 13 residues. CDR3 coding DNA: TGTGCCAGCAGTGGTGGGATTAACTATGGCTACACCTTC. Translating it yields CASSGGINYGYTF.

This chain links TRBV25-1 with TRBJ1-4, with D maybe TRBD1 (5 bases). The V gene lost 6 bases and the J gene lost 6 bases, with 14 bases spanning the gap. Germline CDR1 reads MGHDK; CDR2 reads SYGVNS. The CDR3 is made up of 14 amino acids. The CDR3 region has the DNA TGTGCCAGCAGGGAGCTTGGGACCGATGAAAAACTGTTTTTT. It codes for CASRELGTDEKLFF. Variable domain in full (rest from reference TRBV25-1 and TRBJ1-4): EADIYQTPRYLVIGTGKKITLECSQTMGHDKMYWYQQDPGMELHLIHYSYGVNSTEKGDLSSESTVSRIRTEHFPLTLESARPSHTSQYLCASRELGTDEKLFFGSGTQLSVL.

This clonotype was recorded only once. Being one base from a much bigger clone, this may be a read error. The rearrangement joins TRBV4-1 to TRBJ2-1, with D tentatively TRBD2 (6 bases). The CDR3 has 15 amino acids. CDR1 and CDR2 from the germline V gene are MGHRA and YSYEKL. The CDR3: CASSQDSGSDNEQFF. The CDR3 DNA follows: TGCGCCAGCAGCCAAGATAGCGGCTCCGACAATGAGCAGTTCTTC.

There are a few counts of this clonotype. V and J are TRBV28 and TRBJ2-1, with TRBD2 matching over 9 bases. V shed 8 bases, J shed 9 bases, and the junction held 8 bases outside the gene matches. The CDR3 length is 13 residues. CDR1 and CDR2 from the germline V gene are MDHEN and SYDVKM. CDR3 sequence reads: CASGLAGEPEQFF. CDR3 in DNA: TGTGCCAGCGGATTAGCGGGAGAACCTGAGCAGTTCTTC.

V and J are TRBV4-3 and TRBJ2-2; the D is unclear. The CDR3 contains 16 residues. V lost 0 bases and J 6 bases, leaving 14 bases between the germline ends. Germline CDR1 LGHNA, CDR2 YSLEER. The CDR3 DNA reads as TGCGCCAGCAGCCAAGATCTACTTTTTTCCGCCGGGGAGCTGTTTTTT. It yields the protein CASSQDLLFSAGELFF.

This clonotype showed up just a few times. The chain carries TRBV4-3 and TRBJ2-1, with D uncertain. Germline V gene data show CDR1 as LGHNA and CDR2 as YSLEER. The CDR3 sequence is 13 residues long. V lost 3 bases and J 5 bases, leaving 8 bases between the germline ends. The CDR3 DNA sequence: TGCGCCAGCAGCCATGACATTGACAATGAGCAGTTCTTC. It specifies CASSHDIDNEQFF.

The gene calls are TRBV10-3 and TRBJ2-3, with D possibly matching TRBD2 (6 bases). The germline V gene has CDR1 ENHRY and CDR2 SYGVKD. This CDR3 region has 14 residues. With 0 bases removed from V and 3 bases from J, the gap between germline ends came to 7 bases. As DNA, the CDR3 is TGTGCCATCAGTGAGTCGGAGGGAACAGATACGCAGTATTTT. It yields the protein CAISESEGTDTQYF.

As to this clonotype: One junction end does not reproduce the germline sequence, and a read error may be involved. V gene TRBV28 combines with J gene TRBJ1-4; D is uncertain. The germline V gene has CDR1 MDHEN and CDR2 SYDVKM. The CDR3 extends over 10 amino acids. The CDR3 region is CVSSNEKLFF. The CDR3 region has the DNA TGTGTCAGCAGCAATGAAAAACTGTTTTTT.

The chain uses TRBV27 and TRBJ1-1, with TRBD1 as a possible D gene (6 bases). Germline V gives CDR1 MNHEY, CDR2 SMNVEV (reference sequence). The V gene lost 4 bases and the J gene lost 0 bases, with 9 bases spanning the gap. The length of the CDR3 is 14 residues. CDR3: CASSSRDMNTEAFF. The CDR3 coding sequence is TGTGCCAGCAGTTCGCGGGACATGAACACTGAAGCTTTCTTT.

The rearrangement joins TRBV12-3 or TRBV12-4 to TRBJ1-5, with D maybe TRBD1 (6 bases). Trimming took off 2 bases at V and 3 bases at J, with 11 bases between the two ends. CDR3 size: 15 residues. CDR3 sequence reads: CASSLTGSYNQPQHF. The CDR3 DNA reads TGTGCCAGCAGTTTAACAGGGAGCTACAATCAGCCCCAGCATTTT.

Only a few counts were recorded for this clonotype. V gene TRBV4-1 combines with J gene TRBJ2-6; 7 bases align to TRBD1. The CDR3 length is 16 residues. V shed 6 bases and J 2 bases; nucleotides not matched to a gene: 7. CDR1 MGHRA and CDR2 YSYEKL come from the germline V gene. The CDR3 here is CASSRAGQAGANVLTF. The CDR3 nucleotides are TGCGCCAGCAGTCGCGCCGGACAGGCTGGGGCCAACGTCCTGACTTTC.

This clonotype turned up a few times. This chain connects TRBV6-5 to TRBJ1-2; D is uncertain. Trimming took off 2 bases at V and 5 bases at J, with 15 bases between the two ends. Germline CDR1 MNHEY, CDR2 SVGAGI. CDR3 size: 15 residues. CDR3 nucleotide sequence: TGTGCCAGCAGTTACCTCCTGGGAGCGGGTTATGGCTACACCTTC. Protein product: CASSYLLGAGYGYTF.

The CDR3 spells CSARRVGSGRNTGELFF. The CDR3 nucleotides read TGCAGTGCTCGCAGGGTGGGTAGCGGGAGGAACACCGGGGAGCTGTTTTTT. J is TRBJ2-2 and V is TRBV20-1, with 9 bases identical to TRBD2. The germline V gene encodes CDR1 DFQATT and CDR2 SNEGSKA (reference sequence). The CDR3 sequence is 17 residues long. Germline trimming cut 5 bases from V and 1 base from J; bases unmatched to any gene: 11.

The V call is TRBV4-1, the J call TRBJ2-2; 9 bases line up with TRBD1. The germline CDR1 and CDR2 sequences are MGHRA and YSYEKL. V was clipped by 3 bases and J by 5 bases; unmatched bases: 7. This CDR3 spans 16 amino acids. The CDR3 DNA sequence: TGCGCCAGCAGCCACGCGGGACAGGGTAATACCGGGGAGCTGTTTTTT. It specifies CASSHAGQGNTGELFF.